This T cell receptor (beta chain) was sequenced for a study of neurological immune-mediated disorders. The wider study: The approximately 34 multiple sclerosis patients comprised some 30 that were relapsing-remitting and 3 that were secondary progressive.

PBMCs numbering 2 million and stored at -80 C yielded the unsorted libraries. This clonotype has more than one count but fewer than ten. The antigen is unknown. One end of the junction varies from germline; a read error may be responsible. Points from the study as a whole: Neither clinical nor MRI features showed any association with the multiple sclerosis repertoire cluster, and the authors stated that larger cohorts are needed.

The CDR3 is 12 amino acids. The cDNA came from 5'RACE, which used 10-nucleotide random UMIs. Each CDR3 protein is one row after TCRdb ran MiXCR on the 5' RACE reads. This table has tens of thousands of distinct CDR3 sequences, around 3% appearing once. The material sequenced was PBMCs. The rearrangement joins TRBV12-3 or TRBV12-4 to TRBJ2-1; D is unclear. The TCR sequence derives from a man aged 35 to 55 with multiple sclerosis. In DNA, the CDR3 is TGTGACAGCAGAACGGTGACGGGCTGGGAGTTCTTC. Translated: CDSRTVTGWEFF.